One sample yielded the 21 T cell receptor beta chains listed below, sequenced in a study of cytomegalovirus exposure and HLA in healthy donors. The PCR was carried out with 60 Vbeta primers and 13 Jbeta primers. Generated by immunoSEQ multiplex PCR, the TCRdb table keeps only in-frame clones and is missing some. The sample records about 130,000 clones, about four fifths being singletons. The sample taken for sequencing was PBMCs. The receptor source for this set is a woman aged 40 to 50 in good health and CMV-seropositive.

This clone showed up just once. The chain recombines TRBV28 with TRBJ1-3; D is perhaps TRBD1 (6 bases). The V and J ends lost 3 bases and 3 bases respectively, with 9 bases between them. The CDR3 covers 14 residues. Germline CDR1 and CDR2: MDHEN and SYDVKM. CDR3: CASSFRQVGNTIYF. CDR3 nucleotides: TGTGCCAGCAGTTTTCGACAGGTTGGAAACACCATATATTTT.

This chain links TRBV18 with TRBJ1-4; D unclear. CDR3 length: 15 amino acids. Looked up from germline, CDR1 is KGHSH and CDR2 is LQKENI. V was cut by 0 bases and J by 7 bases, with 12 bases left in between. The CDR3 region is CASSPPYGGGEKLFF. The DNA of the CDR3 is TGTGCCAGCTCACCACCTTACGGAGGCGGTGAAAAACTGTTTTTT.

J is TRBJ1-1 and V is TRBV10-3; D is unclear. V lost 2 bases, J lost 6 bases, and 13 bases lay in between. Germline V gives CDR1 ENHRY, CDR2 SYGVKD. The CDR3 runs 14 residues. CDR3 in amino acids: CAISETVRGSEAFF. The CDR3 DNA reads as TGTGCCATCAGTGAGACAGTCCGAGGGTCTGAAGCTTTCTTT.

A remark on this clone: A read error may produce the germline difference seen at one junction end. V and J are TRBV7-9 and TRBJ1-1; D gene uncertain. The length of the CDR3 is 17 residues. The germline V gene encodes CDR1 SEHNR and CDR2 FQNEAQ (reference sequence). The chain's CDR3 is CAGSPLGNKGVYAEAFF. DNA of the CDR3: TGTGCCGGCAGCCCCCTCGGGAACAAGGGTGTATACGCTGAAGCTTTCTTT.

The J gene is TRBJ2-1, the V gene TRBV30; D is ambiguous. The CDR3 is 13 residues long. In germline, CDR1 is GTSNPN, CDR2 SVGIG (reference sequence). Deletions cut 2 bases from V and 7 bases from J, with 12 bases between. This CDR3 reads CAWSSPAVNEQFF. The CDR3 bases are TGTGCCTGGAGTTCCCCGGCGGTTAATGAGCAGTTCTTC.

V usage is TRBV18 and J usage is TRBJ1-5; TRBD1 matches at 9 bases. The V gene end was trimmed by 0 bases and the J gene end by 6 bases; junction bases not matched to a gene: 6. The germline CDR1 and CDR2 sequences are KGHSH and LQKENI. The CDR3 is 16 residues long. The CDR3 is CASSPPYRDRVQPQHF. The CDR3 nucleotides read TGTGCCAGCTCACCACCGTACCGGGACAGGGTTCAGCCCCAGCATTTT.

The CDR3 DNA sequence: TGTGCCAGCAGCTATTTGGCAGGGGCGGGTCAGCCCCAGCATTTT. Encoded protein: CASSYLAGAGQPQHF. V and J are TRBV11-2 and TRBJ1-5; possibly TRBD1 for D (6 bases). Germline assignment: CDR1 SGHAT and CDR2 FQNNGV. The CDR3 has 15 amino acids. Trimming cost V 4 bases and J 6 bases, with 16 bases left between them.

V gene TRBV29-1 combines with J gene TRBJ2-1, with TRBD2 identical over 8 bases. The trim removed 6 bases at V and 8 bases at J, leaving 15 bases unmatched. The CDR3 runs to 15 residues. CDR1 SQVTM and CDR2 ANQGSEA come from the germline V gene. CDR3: CSVEIGGTRYDEQFF. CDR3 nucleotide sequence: TGCAGCGTGGAAATCGGCGGGACTAGATACGATGAGCAGTTCTTC.

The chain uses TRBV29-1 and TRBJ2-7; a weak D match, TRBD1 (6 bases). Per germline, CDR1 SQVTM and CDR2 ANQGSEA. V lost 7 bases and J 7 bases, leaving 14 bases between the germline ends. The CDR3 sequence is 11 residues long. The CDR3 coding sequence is TGCAGCGGGCAACAGGGAAGAGAGCAGTACTTC. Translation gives CSGQQGREQYF.

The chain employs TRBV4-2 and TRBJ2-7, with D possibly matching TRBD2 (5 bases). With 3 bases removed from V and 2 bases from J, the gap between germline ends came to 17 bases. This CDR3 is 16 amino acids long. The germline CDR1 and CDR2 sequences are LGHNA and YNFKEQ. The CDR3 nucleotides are TGTGCCAGCAGCCACCCCGGGCAGCGGTTAGCCTACGAGCAGTACTTC. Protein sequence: CASSHPGQRLAYEQYF.

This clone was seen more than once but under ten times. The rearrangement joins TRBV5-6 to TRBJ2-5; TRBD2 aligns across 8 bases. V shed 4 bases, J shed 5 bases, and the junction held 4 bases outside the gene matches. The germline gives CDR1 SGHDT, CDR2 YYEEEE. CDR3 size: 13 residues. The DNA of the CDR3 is TGTGCCAGCAGCCTTAGCGGGGTGGAGACCCAGTACTTC. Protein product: CASSLSGVETQYF.

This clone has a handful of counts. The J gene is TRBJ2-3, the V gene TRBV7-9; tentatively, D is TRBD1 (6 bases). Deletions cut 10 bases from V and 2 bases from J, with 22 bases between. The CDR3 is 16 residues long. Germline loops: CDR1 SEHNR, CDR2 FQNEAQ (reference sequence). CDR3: CATAGTNKLITDTQYF. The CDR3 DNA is TGTGCCACCGCCGGGACAAATAAACTCATCACAGATACGCAGTATTTT.

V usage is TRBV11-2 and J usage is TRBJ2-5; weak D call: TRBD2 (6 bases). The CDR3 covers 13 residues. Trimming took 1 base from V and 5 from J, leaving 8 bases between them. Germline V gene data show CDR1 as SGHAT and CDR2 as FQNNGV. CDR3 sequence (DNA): TGTGCCAGCAGCTTAGCTGGGGGGGAGACCCAGTACTTC. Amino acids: CASSLAGGETQYF.

For the CDR3, the DNA is TGTGCCAGCAAAGGACAGGATCATGGCTACACCTTC. This gives the protein CASKGQDHGYTF. The chain recombines TRBV6-6 with TRBJ1-2; TRBD1 agrees at 7 bases. The CDR3 has 12 residues. CDR1 and CDR2 from the germline V gene are MNHNY and SVGAGI (reference sequence). V trimming: 7 bases; J trimming: 6 bases; junction bases outside the gene matches: 5.

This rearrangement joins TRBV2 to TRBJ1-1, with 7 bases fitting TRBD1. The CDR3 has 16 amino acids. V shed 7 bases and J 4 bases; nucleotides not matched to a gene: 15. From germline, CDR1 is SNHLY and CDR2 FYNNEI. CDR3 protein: CASIDIGGSRATEAFF. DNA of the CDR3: TGTGCCAGCATCGACATAGGGGGCTCCCGGGCCACTGAAGCTTTCTTT.

The DNA of the CDR3 is TGTGCCAGTAGTATACAGGGGGAGTACGAGCAGTACTTC. It specifies CASSIQGEYEQYF. The chain joins TRBV19 to TRBJ2-7, with TRBD1 matching over 7 bases. The CDR3 runs to 13 residues. Germline CDR1 is LNHDA and CDR2 is SQIVND (reference sequence). V lost 2 bases and J lost 4; bases outside the gene matches: 2.

The CDR3 sequence is CASSVAPTSGQETQYF. As DNA, the CDR3 is TGTGCCAGCAGCGTAGCTCCGACTAGCGGGCAAGAGACCCAGTACTTC. The V gene is TRBV9, the J gene TRBJ2-5, with 10 bases that match TRBD2. Germline assignment: CDR1 SGDLS and CDR2 YYNGEE. Unmatched junction bases numbered 4, after V lost 0 bases and J lost 2 bases. This CDR3 region has 16 residues.

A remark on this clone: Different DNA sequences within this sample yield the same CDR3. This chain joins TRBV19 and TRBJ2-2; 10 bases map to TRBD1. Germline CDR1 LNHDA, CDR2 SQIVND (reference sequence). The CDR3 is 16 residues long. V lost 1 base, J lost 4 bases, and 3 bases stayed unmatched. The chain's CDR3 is CASSIVGTGATGELFF. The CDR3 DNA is TGTGCCAGTAGTATAGTAGGGACAGGGGCCACCGGGGAGCTGTTTTTT.

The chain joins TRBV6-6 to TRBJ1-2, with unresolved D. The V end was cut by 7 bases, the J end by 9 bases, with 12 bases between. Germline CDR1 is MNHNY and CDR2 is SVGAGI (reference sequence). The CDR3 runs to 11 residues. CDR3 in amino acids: CASMSSVSYTF. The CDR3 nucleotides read TGTGCCAGCATGAGTTCCGTTAGCTACACCTTC.

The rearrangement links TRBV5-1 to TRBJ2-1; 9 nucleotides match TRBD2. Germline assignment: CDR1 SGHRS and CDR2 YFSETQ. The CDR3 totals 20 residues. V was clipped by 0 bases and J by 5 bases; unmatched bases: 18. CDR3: CASSLAYSGTSNHQDNEQFF. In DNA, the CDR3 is TGCGCCAGCAGCTTGGCCTACTCCGGGACTAGCAACCACCAGGACAATGAGCAGTTCTTC.

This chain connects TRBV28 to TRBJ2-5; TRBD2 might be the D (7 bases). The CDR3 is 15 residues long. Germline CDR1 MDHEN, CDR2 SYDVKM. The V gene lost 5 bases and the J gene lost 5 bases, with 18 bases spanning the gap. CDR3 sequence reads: CASSIGGAGQETQYF. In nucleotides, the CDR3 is TGTGCCAGCAGTATAGGGGGGGCCGGACAGGAGACCCAGTACTTC.